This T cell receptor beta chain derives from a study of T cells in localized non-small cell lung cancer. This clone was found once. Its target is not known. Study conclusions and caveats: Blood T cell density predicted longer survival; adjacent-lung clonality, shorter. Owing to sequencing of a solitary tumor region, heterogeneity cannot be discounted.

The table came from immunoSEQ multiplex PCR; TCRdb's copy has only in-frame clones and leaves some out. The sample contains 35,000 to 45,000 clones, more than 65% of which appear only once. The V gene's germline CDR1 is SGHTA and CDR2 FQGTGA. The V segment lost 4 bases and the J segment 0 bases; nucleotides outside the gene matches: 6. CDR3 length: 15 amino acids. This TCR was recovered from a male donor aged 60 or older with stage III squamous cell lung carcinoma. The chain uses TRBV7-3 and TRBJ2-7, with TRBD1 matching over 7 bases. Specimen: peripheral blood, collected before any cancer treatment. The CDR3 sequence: CASSSGQLASYEQYF. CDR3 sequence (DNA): TGTGCCAGCAGCTCGGGACAGTTGGCCTCCTACGAGCAGTACTTC.